Listed below are T cell receptor beta chains from one sample, sequenced in a study of shared clonotypes between healthy human individuals. Generated by immunoSEQ multiplex PCR, the TCRdb table keeps only in-frame clones and is missing some. The sample has around 2,100,000 clones, approximately 94% seen once. What was sequenced was naive CD8+ T cells sorted from blood. The receptors were gathered from a man aged 18 to 30 in good health. CDR3s include the opening cysteine and the closing phenylalanine or tryptophan. The D gene is left open where the match is weak. Not every row has a clone size; where given, it reads once, few, many or a size class.

j_gene: TRBJ2-7
v_gene: TRBV4-1
abundance: .
d_gene: TRBD2
CDR3aa: CASSQEAGGLYEQYF
CDR3nt: TGCGCCAGCAGCCAGGAAGCGGGAGGACTATACGAGCAGTACTTC

j_gene: TRBJ2-1
v_gene: TRBV11-2
abundance: .
d_gene: TRBD1
CDR3aa: CASSFAGGGEQFF
CDR3nt: TGTGCCAGCAGCTTCGCAGGGGGCGGTGAGCAGTTCTTC

j_gene: TRBJ1-6
v_gene: TRBV7-9
abundance: .
d_gene: .
CDR3aa: CASSSDGSWNSPLHF
CDR3nt: TGTGCCAGCAGCTCTGACGGATCTTGGAATTCACCCCTCCACTTT

j_gene: TRBJ1-1
v_gene: TRBV6-5
abundance: few
d_gene: .
CDR3aa: CASSYSWGNTEAFF
CDR3nt: TGTGCCAGCAGTTACTCCTGGGGGAACACTGAAGCTTTCTTT

j_gene: TRBJ2-7
v_gene: TRBV4-3
abundance: once
d_gene: .
CDR3aa: CASSQDSGYEQYF
CDR3nt: TGCGCCAGCAGCCAAGATAGTGGCTACGAGCAGTACTTC

j_gene: TRBJ2-2
v_gene: TRBV19
abundance: .
d_gene: .
CDR3aa: CASSIDLENTGELFF
CDR3nt: TGTGCCAGTAGTATAGATTTGGAGAACACCGGGGAGCTGTTTTTT

j_gene: TRBJ2-6
v_gene: TRBV5-4
abundance: .
d_gene: .
CDR3aa: CASQLEAGSGANVLTF
CDR3nt: TGTGCCAGCCAGCTTGAGGCGGGCTCTGGGGCCAACGTCCTGACTTTC

j_gene: TRBJ1-1
v_gene: TRBV7-6
abundance: once
d_gene: .
CDR3aa: CASSLFSVSGTSNTEAFF
CDR3nt: TGTGCCAGCAGCTTATTCTCCGTGTCGGGGACGTCGAACACTGAAGCTTTCTTT

j_gene: TRBJ2-5
v_gene: TRBV9
abundance: .
d_gene: .
CDR3aa: CASSVWDLGETQYF
CDR3nt: TGTGCCAGCAGCGTATGGGACCTGGGAGAGACCCAGTACTTC

j_gene: TRBJ2-1
v_gene: TRBV5-1
abundance: .
d_gene: TRBD2
CDR3aa: CASTPGGPGNEQFF
CDR3nt: TGCGCCAGCACTCCGGGGGGGCCGGGTAATGAGCAGTTCTTC

j_gene: TRBJ1-1
v_gene: TRBV6-1
abundance: .
d_gene: .
CDR3aa: CASQGLNTEAFF
CDR3nt: TGTGCCAGCCAGGGGTTGAACACTGAAGCTTTCTTT

j_gene: TRBJ1-6
v_gene: TRBV27
abundance: .
d_gene: .
CDR3aa: CASSLGVGSGNSPLHF
CDR3nt: TGTGCCAGCAGTTTGGGAGTAGGATCCGGTAATTCACCCCTCCACTTT

j_gene: TRBJ2-7
v_gene: TRBV4-1
abundance: .
d_gene: TRBD2
CDR3aa: CASSLTQLAGGSYEQYF
CDR3nt: TGCGCCAGCAGCCTCACCCAACTAGCGGGAGGGTCCTACGAGCAGTACTTC

j_gene: TRBJ1-6
v_gene: TRBV25-1
abundance: .
d_gene: .
CDR3aa: CASSLDRFNSPLHF
CDR3nt: TGTGCCAGCAGTCTGGACAGATTTAATTCACCCCTCCACTTT

j_gene: TRBJ2-1
v_gene: TRBV2
abundance: .
d_gene: .
CDR3aa: CASSDDDYNEQFF
CDR3nt: TGTGCCAGCAGTGATGACGACTACAATGAGCAGTTCTTC

j_gene: TRBJ2-7
v_gene: TRBV6-6
abundance: .
d_gene: TRBD1
CDR3aa: CASRQRGQASYEQYF
CDR3nt: TGTGCCAGCAGACAGAGGGGACAGGCCTCCTACGAGCAGTACTTC

j_gene: TRBJ1-1
v_gene: TRBV19
abundance: .
d_gene: .
CDR3aa: CASTPRTVNTEAFF
CDR3nt: TGTGCCAGTACTCCTAGGACAGTTAACACTGAAGCTTTCTTT

j_gene: TRBJ2-3
v_gene: TRBV11-2
abundance: .
d_gene: TRBD2
CDR3aa: CASSLTSGRDTQYF
CDR3nt: TGTGCCAGCAGCTTAACTAGCGGGAGAGATACGCAGTATTTT

j_gene: TRBJ1-1
v_gene: TRBV9
abundance: .
d_gene: .
CDR3aa: CASSLLTGNTEAFF
CDR3nt: TGTGCCAGCAGCCTCCTGACTGGGAACACTGAAGCTTTCTTT

j_gene: TRBJ2-7
v_gene: TRBV5-6
abundance: .
d_gene: TRBD2
CDR3aa: CASSLEGLAGVEQYF
CDR3nt: TGTGCCAGCAGCTTGGAGGGACTAGCGGGAGTCGAGCAGTACTTC

j_gene: TRBJ2-7
v_gene: TRBV10-3
abundance: .
d_gene: .
CDR3aa: CAISDVGAGGQGPEQYF
CDR3nt: TGTGCCATCAGTGATGTCGGGGCCGGGGGGCAAGGTCCCGAGCAGTACTTC

j_gene: TRBJ1-4
v_gene: TRBV25-1
abundance: .
d_gene: .
CDR3aa: CASSPRDTEKLFF
CDR3nt: TGTGCCAGCAGTCCCCGGGACACTGAAAAACTGTTTTTT

j_gene: TRBJ2-3
v_gene: TRBV13
abundance: .
d_gene: TRBD2
CDR3aa: CASRRRLAEDTQYF
CDR3nt: TGTGCCAGCAGACGACGACTAGCGGAAGATACGCAGTATTTT

j_gene: TRBJ1-2
v_gene: TRBV4-3
abundance: .
d_gene: .
CDR3aa: CASSQVVGEGGYTF
CDR3nt: TGCGCCAGCAGCCAAGTCGTAGGGGAAGGTGGCTACACCTTC

j_gene: TRBJ2-1
v_gene: TRBV9
abundance: .
d_gene: TRBD1
CDR3aa: CASSVDQGAGEQFF
CDR3nt: TGTGCCAGCAGCGTAGACCAGGGGGCTGGTGAGCAGTTCTTC

j_gene: TRBJ1-1
v_gene: TRBV2
abundance: .
d_gene: .
CDR3aa: CASRFTGNAEAFF
CDR3nt: TGTGCCAGCAGGTTCACAGGTAACGCTGAAGCTTTCTTT

j_gene: TRBJ1-2
v_gene: TRBV4-3
abundance: .
d_gene: .
CDR3aa: CASSQAGLPADGYTF
CDR3nt: TGCGCCAGCAGCCAAGCTGGGCTCCCCGCGGATGGCTACACCTTC

j_gene: TRBJ2-7
v_gene: TRBV7-9
abundance: .
d_gene: .
CDR3aa: CASSRDTNYEQYF
CDR3nt: TGTGCCAGCAGCCGGGACACCAACTACGAGCAGTACTTC

j_gene: TRBJ1-5
v_gene: TRBV2
abundance: .
d_gene: TRBD1
CDR3aa: CASSHGTGGSGGDQPQHF
CDR3nt: TGTGCCAGCAGTCACGGGACAGGGGGCTCCGGTGGCGATCAGCCCCAGCATTTT

j_gene: TRBJ2-3
v_gene: TRBV4-1
abundance: .
d_gene: .
CDR3aa: CASSQDTGVTDTQYF
CDR3nt: TGCGCCAGCAGCCAAGACACGGGGGTCACAGATACGCAGTATTTT

j_gene: TRBJ2-3
v_gene: TRBV9
abundance: .
d_gene: .
CDR3aa: CASSFRSTDTQYF
CDR3nt: TGTGCCAGCAGTTTTAGGTCCACAGATACGCAGTATTTT

j_gene: TRBJ2-3
v_gene: TRBV27
abundance: .
d_gene: .
CDR3aa: CASSLTRHPSTDTQYF
CDR3nt: TGTGCCAGCAGTCTAACCAGACACCCAAGCACAGATACGCAGTATTTT

j_gene: TRBJ2-3
v_gene: TRBV7-9
abundance: .
d_gene: .
CDR3aa: CATRRDPTDTQYF
CDR3nt: TGTGCCACTCGAAGGGACCCTACAGATACGCAGTATTTT

j_gene: TRBJ2-5
v_gene: TRBV7-2
abundance: .
d_gene: TRBD1
CDR3aa: CASSALETGAYQETQYF
CDR3nt: TGTGCCAGCAGCGCTCTAGAGACAGGGGCGTACCAAGAGACCCAGTACTTC

j_gene: TRBJ2-7
v_gene: TRBV6-6
abundance: .
d_gene: .
CDR3aa: CASSYISTQEQYF
CDR3nt: TGTGCCAGCAGTTACATATCCACACAGGAGCAGTACTTC

j_gene: TRBJ1-1
v_gene: TRBV5-1
abundance: .
d_gene: TRBD1
CDR3aa: CASSLGQGLHNTEAFF
CDR3nt: TGCGCCAGCAGTTTAGGACAGGGCTTACATAACACTGAAGCTTTCTTT

j_gene: TRBJ1-1
v_gene: TRBV7-9
abundance: .
d_gene: TRBD1
CDR3aa: CASSANRGSVSTEAFF
CDR3nt: TGTGCCAGCAGCGCGAACAGGGGAAGTGTAAGCACTGAAGCTTTCTTT

j_gene: TRBJ1-1
v_gene: TRBV9
abundance: once
d_gene: .
CDR3aa: CASSLAGNTEAFF
CDR3nt: TGTGCCAGCAGCCTAGCAGGGAACACTGAAGCTTTCTTT

j_gene: TRBJ2-7
v_gene: TRBV7-9
abundance: .
d_gene: TRBD2
CDR3aa: CASSTGGRDYEQYF
CDR3nt: TGTGCCAGCAGCACTGGGGGGAGGGACTACGAGCAGTACTTC

j_gene: TRBJ2-7
v_gene: TRBV30
abundance: .
d_gene: .
CDR3aa: CACEDRSEEYEQYF
CDR3nt: TGTGCCTGCGAGGACAGATCAGAAGAGTACGAGCAGTACTTC

j_gene: TRBJ1-2
v_gene: TRBV7-9
abundance: .
d_gene: .
CDR3aa: CASSLRVGIGYGYTF
CDR3nt: TGTGCCAGCAGCTTAAGGGTAGGGATAGGCTATGGCTACACCTTC

j_gene: TRBJ2-1
v_gene: TRBV6-6
abundance: .
d_gene: TRBD2
CDR3aa: CASSRGLAGLYNEQFF
CDR3nt: TGTGCCAGCAGCCGTGGACTAGCGGGACTATACAATGAGCAGTTCTTC

j_gene: TRBJ2-5
v_gene: TRBV29-1
abundance: once
d_gene: .
CDR3aa: CSALRGGGQGEETQYF
CDR3nt: TGCAGCGCGCTTCGCGGAGGGGGGCAGGGAGAAGAGACCCAGTACTTC

j_gene: TRBJ2-5
v_gene: TRBV5-1
abundance: .
d_gene: .
CDR3aa: CASSLGWGGEETQYF
CDR3nt: TGCGCCAGCAGCTTGGGCTGGGGCGGGGAAGAGACCCAGTACTTC

j_gene: TRBJ1-2
v_gene: TRBV5-6
abundance: .
d_gene: .
CDR3aa: CASSLEVNYGYTF
CDR3nt: TGTGCCAGCAGCTTGGAGGTGAACTATGGCTACACCTTC

j_gene: TRBJ1-2
v_gene: TRBV18
abundance: .
d_gene: TRBD1
CDR3aa: CASSPQTGTGEVRDGYTF
CDR3nt: TGTGCCAGCTCACCTCAAACCGGGACAGGGGAGGTTCGCGATGGCTACACCTTC

j_gene: TRBJ1-4
v_gene: TRBV5-6
abundance: .
d_gene: .
CDR3aa: CASTWEGESEKLFF
CDR3nt: TGTGCCAGCACCTGGGAAGGTGAGAGTGAAAAACTGTTTTTT

j_gene: TRBJ2-3
v_gene: TRBV13
abundance: .
d_gene: .
CDR3aa: CASSLRTASTDTQYF
CDR3nt: TGTGCCAGCAGCTTAAGAACGGCGAGCACAGATACGCAGTATTTT

j_gene: TRBJ2-5
v_gene: TRBV29-1
abundance: .
d_gene: TRBD2
CDR3aa: CSVTGLVPLWETQYF
CDR3nt: TGCAGCGTTACGGGACTAGTGCCGTTGTGGGAGACCCAGTACTTC

j_gene: TRBJ1-1
v_gene: TRBV19
abundance: .
d_gene: .
CDR3aa: CASSINSGAGTEAFF
CDR3nt: TGTGCCAGTAGTATCAATTCAGGGGCCGGAACTGAAGCTTTCTTT

j_gene: TRBJ2-7
v_gene: TRBV6-5
abundance: .
d_gene: .
CDR3aa: CASNEVGAYEQYF
CDR3nt: TGTGCCAGCAATGAGGTCGGTGCCTACGAGCAGTACTTC

j_gene: TRBJ1-2
v_gene: TRBV23-1
abundance: .
d_gene: .
CDR3aa: CANLTVFYGYTF
CDR3nt: TGCGCCAACCTGACGGTCTTCTATGGCTACACCTTC

j_gene: TRBJ2-7
v_gene: TRBV6-5
abundance: .
d_gene: TRBD2
CDR3aa: CASSYSLGGVVEQYF
CDR3nt: TGTGCCAGCAGTTACTCTCTGGGAGGGGTGGTCGAGCAGTACTTC

j_gene: TRBJ2-7
v_gene: TRBV5-6
abundance: .
d_gene: .
CDR3aa: CASSPYSGTYEQYF
CDR3nt: TGTGCCAGCAGTCCCTATAGCGGTACCTACGAGCAGTACTTC

j_gene: TRBJ1-2
v_gene: TRBV5-1
abundance: .
d_gene: TRBD1
CDR3aa: CASSSFRDRGPLGYTF
CDR3nt: TGCGCCAGCAGCTCTTTCCGGGACAGGGGCCCTCTGGGCTACACCTTC

j_gene: TRBJ1-5
v_gene: TRBV7-9
abundance: .
d_gene: .
CDR3aa: CASSLATANQPQHF
CDR3nt: TGTGCCAGCAGCTTAGCGACGGCAAATCAGCCCCAGCATTTT

j_gene: TRBJ2-7
v_gene: TRBV4-1
abundance: once
d_gene: TRBD1
CDR3aa: CASSQAGTGGSYEQYF
CDR3nt: TGCGCCAGCAGCCAGGCCGGGACAGGAGGCTCCTACGAGCAGTACTTC